The clone carrying this T cell receptor (beta chain) was recorded once. This sample was included in a study of blood T cell repertoires in COVID-19. Study summary: Whether acute or convalescent, the COVID-19 samples came from the United States, Italy and Spain. In each case, the material was cDNA or gDNA derived from T cells, B-cell-depleted T cells, or PBMCs.

In the original analysis: Estimation of nucleated cell counts was performed using reference gene primer amplification. The method was immunoSEQ multiplex PCR; TCRdb's version includes in-frame clones alone and lacks a portion of them. V, J and clone size were drawn from that table, and D and trimming were deduced from the DNA. The repertoire has 250,000 to 300,000 clones, around 78% of them found once; the top ten carry less than 6%. The TCR comes from a man in his 60s who had recovered from COVID-19. The sample was peripheral blood.

The CDR3 DNA sequence: TGTGCCAGCAGGGGGCCGCCAGGGCGGGACAACACCGGGGAGCTGTTTTTT. Its translation: CASRGPPGRDNTGELFF. The chain employs TRBV9 and TRBJ2-2; perhaps TRBD2 as D (6 bases). The CDR3 sequence is 17 residues long. Per the germline V gene, CDR1 is SGDLS and CDR2 is YYNGEE. V gave up 5 bases and J gave up 2 bases, with 19 bases separating them.